These 29 T cell receptor beta chains originate from one sample sequenced in a study of technical replicates of blood from a few donors (dated by TCRdb to 2017 to 2019). The library was built by means of the immunoSEQ multiplex PCR assay. TCRdb holds this immuneACCESS table with in-frame rearrangements only. Some clones are missing; in checked studies, unresolved V genes explain under half, and the rest has no known cause. The sample yields 100,000 or so clones; about 96% were counted once. The ten largest make up about 0.34% of the sample. Sequenced material: T cells isolated from PBMCs. All receptors come from a human donor in good health.

This clone was observed a single time. The CDR3 DNA is TGTGCCAGTAGTATCGGACTAGCGGGAGAGACCCAGTACTTC. Amino acids: CASSIGLAGETQYF. This rearrangement joins TRBV19 to TRBJ2-5, with 11 positions matching TRBD2. Germline V gives CDR1 LNHDA, CDR2 SQIVND (reference sequence). This CDR3 region has 14 residues. J was trimmed by 4 bases and V by 3 bases; bases with no gene match: 1.

The genes are TRBV25-1 and TRBJ2-3, with D possibly matching TRBD1 (5 bases). This CDR3 spans 12 amino acids. The V gene's germline CDR1 is MGHDK and CDR2 SYGVNS. V was trimmed by 4 bases and J by 3 bases, leaving 5 bases between them. Here the CDR3 reads CASSAGTDTQYF. In DNA form, the CDR3 reads TGTGCCAGCAGTGCAGGGACAGATACGCAGTATTTT. The full variable domain, its missing parts supplied by reference TRBV25-1 and TRBJ2-3, is EADIYQTPRYLVIGTGKKITLECSQTMGHDKMYWYQQDPGMELHLIHYSYGVNSTEKGDLSSESTVSRIRTEHFPLTLESARPSHTSQYLCASSAGTDTQYFGPGTRLTVL.

In DNA, the CDR3 is TGTGCCAGTAGAGGACTAGCGGGAGCCTCAAGCTCCTACAATGAGCAGTTCTTC. Its protein product is CASRGLAGASSSYNEQFF. The genes are TRBV19 and TRBJ2-1, with 13 bases lining up with TRBD2. Trimming took 6 bases from V and 0 from J; bases not matched to a gene: 8. Per the germline V gene, CDR1 is LNHDA and CDR2 is SQIVND (reference sequence). The CDR3 has 18 amino acids.

J is TRBJ1-1 and V is TRBV19, with 7 positions matching TRBD1. The V and J ends lost 3 bases and 5 bases, in that order; junction bases with no gene match: 6. The CDR3 runs 14 residues. Germline V gene data show CDR1 as LNHDA and CDR2 as SQIVND (reference sequence). CDR3 in amino acids: CASSITGVRTEAFF. The CDR3 coding sequence is TGTGCCAGTAGTATCACAGGGGTGAGGACTGAAGCTTTCTTT. Using reference TRBV19 and TRBJ1-1 for the parts outside the CDR3, the full variable domain is DGGITQSPKYLFRKEGQNVTLSCEQNLNHDAMYWYRQDPGQGLRLIYYSQIVNDFQKGDIAEGYSVSREKKESFPLTVTSAQKNPTAFYLCASSITGVRTEAFFGQGTRLTVV.

The chain employs TRBV4-1 and TRBJ2-7, with TRBD1 matching 8 bases. Germline values: CDR1 MGHRA, CDR2 YSYEKL. The length of the CDR3 is 15 residues. V was pared by 1 base and J by 1 base, with 3 bases of the junction left unmatched. CDR3 loop: CASSQVRTGSYEQYF. CDR3 sequence (DNA): TGCGCCAGCAGCCAAGTTCGGACAGGGTCCTACGAGCAGTACTTC.

This chain connects TRBV10-3 to TRBJ1-3; unclear D gene. CDR1 and CDR2 (germline): ENHRY, SYGVKD. The length of the CDR3 is 14 residues. V lost 4 bases and J lost 0, with 7 bases in between. CDR3 bases: TGTGCCATCAGTGGAAGAGACTCTGGAAACACCATATATTTT. This gives the protein CAISGRDSGNTIYF.

J is TRBJ1-1 and V is TRBV14; 7 bases match TRBD1. Unmatched junction bases numbered 5, after V lost 3 bases and J lost 4 bases. Germline V gene lookup returns CDR1 SGHDN and CDR2 FVKESK. CDR3 length equals 14 residues. This chain's CDR3 is CASSHDRESTEAFF. The DNA for the CDR3 is TGTGCCAGCAGCCATGACAGGGAAAGCACTGAAGCTTTCTTT.

The V gene is TRBV7-3, the J gene TRBJ1-1, with 8 bases fitting TRBD1. CDR3 length: 14 amino acids. The germline CDR1 and CDR2 sequences are SGHTA and FQGTGA. Trimming took 5 bases from V and 2 from J; bases not matched to a gene: 4. The CDR3 protein is CASSQGQGNTEAFF. Written as DNA, the CDR3 is TGTGCCAGCAGCCAAGGACAGGGAAACACTGAAGCTTTCTTT.

This chain connects TRBV7-3 to TRBJ2-2; TRBD2 agrees at 14 bases. The CDR3 is made up of 18 amino acids. V shed 4 bases, J shed 7 bases, and the junction held 11 bases outside the gene matches. CDR1 and CDR2 from the germline V gene are SGHTA and FQGTGA. CDR3 coding DNA: TGTGCCAGCAGCTACGGGGGGGGACTAGCGGGAGTCAACGGGGAGCTGTTTTTT. Encoded protein: CASSYGGGLAGVNGELFF.

The J gene is TRBJ1-2, the V gene TRBV30; D might be TRBD1 (5 bases). This CDR3 has 13 amino acids. The V end lost 3 bases, the J end lost 7 bases, and 15 bases lay between the germline ends. The germline gives CDR1 GTSNPN, CDR2 SVGIG (reference sequence). The CDR3 nucleotides are TGTGCCTGGAGCCCTTTATCCAGGGTTGGCTACACCTTC. Translation: CAWSPLSRVGYTF.

This rearrangement joins TRBV5-5 to TRBJ2-7; 8 bases are a match to TRBD1. The CDR3 runs to 15 residues. Per the germline V gene, CDR1 is SGHKS and CDR2 is YYEKEE (reference sequence). Losses at the gene ends were 0 bases for V and 0 bases for J; bases not matched to a gene: 2. This CDR3 is CASSLGTGSSYEQYF. As DNA, the CDR3 is TGTGCCAGCAGCTTGGGGACAGGGTCCTCCTACGAGCAGTACTTC.

This sequence joins TRBV6-5 and TRBJ1-1; D ambiguous. The V end was cut by 0 bases, the J end by 0 bases, with 5 bases between. Germline V lookup: CDR1 MNHEY, CDR2 SVGAGI. The CDR3 is 14 residues long. This CDR3 is CASSYSSVNTEAFF. The DNA for the CDR3 is TGTGCCAGCAGTTACTCGAGTGTGAACACTGAAGCTTTCTTT.

The CDR3: CASRQGGGTEAFF. CDR3 sequence (DNA): TGTGCCAGCCGACAGGGAGGAGGCACTGAAGCTTTCTTT. The chain links TRBV18 to TRBJ1-1, with 7 positions matching TRBD1. J lost 4 bases, V lost 8 bases, and 7 bases had no gene match. The CDR3 is made up of 13 amino acids. In germline, CDR1 is KGHSH, CDR2 LQKENI.

The chain recombines TRBV30 with TRBJ1-1; the D is unclear. The CDR3 spans 14 residues. Germline loops: CDR1 GTSNPN, CDR2 SVGIG (reference sequence). Trimming pared 4 bases from V and 0 bases from J, leaving 12 bases between. The CDR3 sequence: CAWNVADLNTEAFF. As DNA, the CDR3 is TGTGCCTGGAATGTGGCGGACTTGAACACTGAAGCTTTCTTT. The full variable domain, in which reference TRBV30 and TRBJ1-1 provide the parts outside the CDR3, is SQTIHQWPATLVQPVGSPLSLECTVEGTSNPNLYWYRQAAGRGLQLLFYSVGIGQISSEVPQNLSASRPQDRQFILSSKKLLLSDSGFYLCAWNVADLNTEAFFGQGTRLTVV.

J is TRBJ1-4 and V is TRBV27, with D uncertain. Germline CDR1 is MNHEY and CDR2 is SMNVEV (reference sequence). The CDR3 covers 13 residues. The V end lost 1 base, the J end lost 6 bases, and 6 bases lay between the germline ends. CDR3 region: CASSLYPYEKLFF. CDR3 nucleotide sequence: TGTGCCAGCAGTTTATATCCATATGAAAAACTGTTTTTT.

The V call is TRBV10-3, the J call TRBJ1-1; 12 nucleotides agree with TRBD1. Germline V gene sequence: CDR1 ENHRY, CDR2 SYGVKD. The CDR3 contains 14 residues. CDR3 residues: CASTGQGANTEAFF. CDR3 nucleotide sequence: TGTGCATCGACGGGACAGGGGGCAAACACTGAAGCTTTCTTT.

A word on this clone: Compared with germline, one end of the junction differs, possibly owing to a read error. V usage is TRBV2 and J usage is TRBJ2-7; D may be TRBD2 (5 bases). The CDR3 loop spans 12 amino acids. The V gene's germline CDR1 is SNHLY and CDR2 FYNNEI. CDR3 coding DNA: TGTGCCAGCGGTGAGGGCTACCACGAGCAGTACTTC. Translation gives CASGEGYHEQYF.

The genes are TRBV10-2 and TRBJ2-7; TRBD1 matches 7 bases. CDR1 is WSHSY, CDR2 SAAADI, per germline. V trimming: 6 bases; J trimming: 2 bases; junction bases outside the gene matches: 4. The length of the CDR3 is 13 residues. This CDR3 reads CASSGTVTYEQYF. Written as DNA, the CDR3 is TGCGCCAGCAGCGGGACAGTAACCTACGAGCAGTACTTC.

The V gene is TRBV15, the J gene TRBJ2-3; TRBD2 is a possible D gene (6 bases). The V gene lost 4 bases and the J gene lost 6 bases, with 20 bases spanning the gap. From germline, CDR1 is LNHNV and CDR2 YYDKDF (reference sequence). This CDR3 contains 16 residues. The CDR3 sequence is CATSTGRFGRPDTQYF. The CDR3 nucleotides are TGTGCCACCAGCACTGGGAGATTCGGGAGACCCGATACGCAGTATTTT.

The chain couples TRBV30 to TRBJ1-1, with D possibly TRBD1 on 6 matching bases. Germline CDR1 reads GTSNPN; CDR2 reads SVGIG (reference sequence). This CDR3 has 13 residues. The V gene lost 0 bases and the J gene lost 8 bases, with 13 bases spanning the gap. CDR3 coding DNA: TGTGCCTGGAGTGTATCAGGGGCTGTCGAAGCTTTCTTT. It yields the protein CAWSVSGAVEAFF.

The genes are TRBV18 and TRBJ2-3; the match to TRBD1 covers 7 bases. Per germline, CDR1 KGHSH and CDR2 LQKENI. Trimming cost V 2 bases and J 6 bases; bases outside gene matches: 5. The CDR3 loop spans 14 amino acids. The CDR3 DNA is TGTGCCAGCTCACCAACAGACAGGGCCGATACGCAGTATTTT. Residues: CASSPTDRADTQYF.

The chain carries TRBV6-5 and TRBJ1-2; D ambiguous. Trimming stripped 6 bases from V and 8 bases from J, with 16 bases between. The CDR3 length is 13 residues. Germline CDR1 and CDR2: MNHEY and SVGAGI. CDR3 nucleotide sequence: TGTGCCAGCAGCAGCCGGACGGCGGGAGGCTACACCTTC. Amino acid sequence: CASSSRTAGGYTF.

V usage is TRBV4-3 and J usage is TRBJ1-2; D unresolved. Germline CDR1 is LGHNA and CDR2 is YSLEER. Trimming took 0 bases from V and 3 from J, leaving 17 bases between them. The CDR3 covers 17 residues. DNA of the CDR3: TGCGCCAGCAGCCAAGATCCCGGTAGGGAGAAATACTATGGCTACACCTTC. Protein: CASSQDPGREKYYGYTF.

The chain joins TRBV7-2 to TRBJ2-7; a possible D gene is TRBD2 (5 bases). There are 14 residues in the CDR3. Trimming shortened V by 3 bases and J by 0 bases, and 9 bases separated the two germline ends. In germline, CDR1 is SGHTA, CDR2 FQGNSA. This CDR3 is CASSFTGSSYEQYF. The DNA of the CDR3 is TGTGCCAGCAGCTTCACGGGGAGCTCCTACGAGCAGTACTTC.

The chain is built from TRBV10-3 and TRBJ1-4; TRBD1 agrees at 7 bases. From germline, CDR1 is ENHRY and CDR2 SYGVKD. With 11 bases clipped from V and 3 bases from J, the junction kept 6 bases outside the gene matches. The CDR3 consists of 13 residues. In DNA, the CDR3 is TGTGCCTCCAAGGGGGCGGCTAATGAAAAACTGTTTTTT. It translates to CASKGAANEKLFF.

The V gene is TRBV7-6, the J gene TRBJ2-3; 13 bases map to TRBD2. This CDR3 has 16 residues. Germline V gene sequence: CDR1 SGHVS, CDR2 FNYEAQ. V shed 5 bases and J 3 bases; nucleotides not matched to a gene: 5. The CDR3 loop reads CASSQGLAGTTDTQYF. In DNA, the CDR3 is TGTGCCAGCAGCCAGGGACTAGCGGGAACTACAGATACGCAGTATTTT.

This clone has just one count. The chain uses TRBV12-5 and TRBJ1-2, with TRBD1 as a possible D gene (6 bases). The length of the CDR3 is 14 residues. The germline CDR1 and CDR2 sequences are LGHNT and FRNRAP. The germline V and J ends were trimmed by 2 bases and 7 bases, with 14 bases remaining between them. The CDR3 DNA reads as TGTGCTAGTGGTTTGAGTGGGACATGGGTTGGCTACACCTTC. Residues: CASGLSGTWVGYTF.

This rearrangement joins TRBV6-5 to TRBJ1-5, with D unclear. CDR1 is MNHEY and CDR2 is SVGAGI in the germline V gene. The CDR3 has 15 amino acids. V was shortened by 0 bases and J by 5 bases, with 11 bases between the two germline ends. The CDR3 DNA follows: TGTGCCAGCAGTTACTCGGATATGAGGGATCAGCCCCAGCATTTT. The encoded protein is CASSYSDMRDQPQHF.

This rearrangement joins TRBV6-5 to TRBJ1-2; no firm D call. The germline V and J ends were trimmed by 6 bases and 1 base, with 9 bases remaining between them. The CDR3 length is 13 residues. Germline assignment: CDR1 MNHEY and CDR2 SVGAGI. The CDR3 protein is CASSRSGNYGYTF. The CDR3 DNA reads TGTGCCAGCAGCAGAAGTGGTAACTATGGCTACACCTTC.